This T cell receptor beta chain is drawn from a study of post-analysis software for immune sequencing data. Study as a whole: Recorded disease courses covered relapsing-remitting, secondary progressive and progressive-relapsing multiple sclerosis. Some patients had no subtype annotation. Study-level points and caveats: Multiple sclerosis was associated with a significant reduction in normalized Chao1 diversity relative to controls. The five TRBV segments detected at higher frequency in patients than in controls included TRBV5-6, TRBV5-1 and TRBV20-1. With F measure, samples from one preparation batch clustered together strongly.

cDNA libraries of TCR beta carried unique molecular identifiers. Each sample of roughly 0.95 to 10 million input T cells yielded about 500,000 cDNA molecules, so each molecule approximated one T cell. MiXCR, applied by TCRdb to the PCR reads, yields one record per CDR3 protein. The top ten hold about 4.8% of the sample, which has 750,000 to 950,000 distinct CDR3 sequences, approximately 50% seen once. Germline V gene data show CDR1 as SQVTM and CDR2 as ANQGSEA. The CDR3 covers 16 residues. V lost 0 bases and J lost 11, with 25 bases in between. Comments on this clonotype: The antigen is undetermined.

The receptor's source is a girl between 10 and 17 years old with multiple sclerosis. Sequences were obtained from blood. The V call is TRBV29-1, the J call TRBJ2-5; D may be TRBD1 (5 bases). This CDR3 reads CSVEDLRARKRNEQYF. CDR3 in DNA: TGCAGCGTTGAAGATCTCAGGGCCCGAAAAAGGAATGAGCAGTACTTC.